A selection of T cell receptor beta chains follows, all from one sample in a study of vaccination and CD4 T cells after COVID-19. These receptors have no known antigen. MiXCR, run by TCRdb on the PCR reads, gives a single entry per CDR3 protein. The sample includes under 20,000 distinct CDR3 sequences, around 45% of them seen just once. The source material was CD4+ T cells from blood, cultured in vitro, sampled before SARS-CoV-2 vaccination. The receptor set was obtained from a human donor who had recovered from COVID-19. Each CDR3 is given with its conserved first and last residue. A D gene is named only where the DNA matches it firmly. Clone size is not always given. Where it is, it says once, few, many or a class for expanded clones.

>TRBJ1-2|.|TRBV9|.
TGTGCCAGCAGCGTAGGGTGGGAGGGCGGCTACACCTTC
CASSVGWEGGYTF
>TRBJ1-5|.|TRBV4-1|few
TGCGCCAGCAGCCAAGATGGAGGGCTTGGCAATCAGCCCCAGCATTTT
CASSQDGGLGNQPQHF
>TRBJ1-1|TRBD1|TRBV20-1|few
TGCAGTGCTCCACTTCAGGGGGCGCGTAGGGCTGAAGCTTTCTTT
CSAPLQGARRAEAFF
>TRBJ1-2|.|TRBV30|.
TGTGCCTGGACCAGACCTAACTATGGCTACACCTTC
CAWTRPNYGYTF
>TRBJ2-1|TRBD2|TRBV24-1|.
TGTGCCACCAGACGAGCGGGAGGGGGGGATGAGCAGTTCTTC
CATRRAGGGDEQFF
>TRBJ1-1|.|TRBV7-3|.
TGTGCCAGCAGCTTAACGAAGAACACTGAAGCTTTCTTT
CASSLTKNTEAFF
>TRBJ2-7|.|TRBV6-2/TRBV6-3|few
TGTGCCAGCAACGGGCTGGCGGGGACCCACGAGCAGTACTTC
CASNGLAGTHEQYF
>TRBJ2-3|.|TRBV20-1|.
TGCAGTGCTAGACCCACGGACAGCACAGATACGCAGTATTTT
CSARPTDSTDTQYF
>TRBJ2-2|.|TRBV6-2/TRBV6-3|.
TGTGCCAGCAGAGCAGGGGCGGCGACTTACTCCGGGGAGCTGTTTTTT
CASRAGAATYSGELFF
>TRBJ2-7|.|TRBV27|.
TGTGCCAGCAGTTTTGGGGGGCCGAGCGAGCAGTACTTC
CASSFGGPSEQYF
>TRBJ2-3|.|TRBV27|once
TGTGCCAGCAATCCCATACGAAGGGGGGCGGATACGCAGTATTTT
CASNPIRRGADTQYF
>TRBJ1-6|.|TRBV18|.
TGTGCCAGCTCACCACGACAGGAGGGAACGGCACCCCTCCACTTT
CASSPRQEGTAPLHF
>TRBJ1-1|.|TRBV6-1|few
TGTGCCAGCAGCCCTTGGACGCAAAACACTGAAGCTTTCTTT
CASSPWTQNTEAFF
>TRBJ2-5|.|TRBV6-4|.
TGTGCCAGCAGTGTGGATGACGGGGAGACCCAGTACTTC
CASSVDDGETQYF
>TRBJ1-2|.|TRBV6-1|once
TGTGCCAGCAGTGTTACAGGGCGCGGCTACACCTTC
CASSVTGRGYTF
>TRBJ1-1|TRBD1|TRBV25-1|.
TGTGCCAGCCTCCGCTGGGAGGGGGCTGGGACTGAAGCTTTCTTT
CASLRWEGAGTEAFF
>TRBJ1-2|.|TRBV6-1|few
TGTGCCAGCACCCCCGGGGGGGGTGACTATGGCTACACCTTC
CASTPGGGDYGYTF
>TRBJ1-6|TRBD1|TRBV11-3|.
TGTGCCAGCAGCCCGGCGGGACAGCTTAATTCACCCCTCCACTTT
CASSPAGQLNSPLHF
>TRBJ1-2|TRBD1|TRBV4-2|.
TGTGCCAGCAGCCAAATGGCGGGACAGGGCAACTATGGCTACACCTTC
CASSQMAGQGNYGYTF
>TRBJ2-2|TRBD2|TRBV7-2|few
TGTGCCAGCAGCTTAGAGGGACTAGCGAACACCGGGGAGCTGTTTTTT
CASSLEGLANTGELFF
>TRBJ2-2|.|TRBV6-1|.
TGTGCCAGCAACCTGGACGGTATGAACACCGGGGAGCTGTTTTTT
CASNLDGMNTGELFF
>TRBJ2-7|TRBD2|TRBV6-2/TRBV6-3|.
TGTGCCAGCAGTCGTCAACTAGCGGGAGGAAGGACCTACGAGCAGTACTTC
CASSRQLAGGRTYEQYF
>TRBJ2-7|TRBD1|TRBV20-1|few
TGCAGTGCCAGGACAGGTTACTACGAGCAGTACTTC
CSARTGYYEQYF
>TRBJ1-1|.|TRBV6-2/TRBV6-3|few
TGTGCCAGCAGTTTCCAACAGGGACTCCCGAGGGCTTTCTTT
CASSFQQGLPRAFF
>TRBJ2-1|TRBD2|TRBV4-2|once
TGTGCCAGCAGCCAAAACACAGCGGGGAGCTATGAGCAGTTCTTC
CASSQNTAGSYEQFF
>TRBJ1-6|.|TRBV11-2|.
TGTGCCAGCAGTCCCCTTTCAGGTTATAATTCACCCCTCCACTTT
CASSPLSGYNSPLHF
>TRBJ1-5|.|TRBV28|.
TGTGCCAGCAGTCTCCGGACGATAGGACAGCCCCAGCATTTT
CASSLRTIGQPQHF
>TRBJ2-7|.|TRBV6-2/TRBV6-3|.
TGTGCCAGCAGTTACTCCGGGACTGTGACCTACGAGCAGTACTTC
CASSYSGTVTYEQYF
>TRBJ1-2|.|TRBV11-2|few
TGTGCCAGCAGCTTAGTGGAGGGCTATGGCTACACCTTC
CASSLVEGYGYTF
>TRBJ2-1|TRBD2|TRBV9|once
TGTGCCAGCAGCGACCCCGGGACTAGCGGCTACAATGAGCAGTTCTTC
CASSDPGTSGYNEQFF
>TRBJ2-3|TRBD2|TRBV4-3|.
TGCGCCAGCAGCCAAGATAGTGGACTAGCGGGATCCGCGGATACGCAGTATTTT
CASSQDSGLAGSADTQYF
>TRBJ1-6|.|TRBV6-5|.
TGTGCCAGCAGTTACTCAGGGGGGGATAATTCACCCCTCCACTTT
CASSYSGGDNSPLHF
>TRBJ2-7|.|TRBV20-1|few
TGCAGCGCCACCGGGACCTCCTACGAGCAGTACTTC
CSATGTSYEQYF
>TRBJ1-5|.|TRBV19|few
TGTGCCAGTAGACCAACCCGCGTTAGCAATCAGCCCCAGCATTTT
CASRPTRVSNQPQHF
>TRBJ1-4|TRBD1|TRBV7-9|.
TGTGCCAGCAGCTCGGTAATGGACAGGGGGGGTGAAAAACTGTTTTTT
CASSSVMDRGGEKLFF
>TRBJ2-2|.|TRBV25-1|.
TGTGCCAGCAGTGAACCCGGGGAGCTGTTTTTT
CASSEPGELFF
>TRBJ1-2|.|TRBV6-2/TRBV6-3|few
TGTGCCAGCAGTTACCATTCCCAACGGGAGAACTATGGCTACACCTTC
CASSYHSQRENYGYTF
>TRBJ2-1|.|TRBV29-1|.
TGCAGCGTTGACCCTAGAATTGACCTCTCCTACAATGAGCAGTTCTTC
CSVDPRIDLSYNEQFF
>TRBJ1-2|TRBD1|TRBV20-1|.
TGCAGTGCTCATTCCTCCGGGACAGGGGGCAATGGCTACACCTTC
CSAHSSGTGGNGYTF
>TRBJ2-7|TRBD1|TRBV27|.
TGTGCCAGCAGCCCCTCCACGACAGGGGATCACGAGCAGTACTTC
CASSPSTTGDHEQYF
>TRBJ1-2|TRBD1|TRBV20-1|.
TGCAGTGCTAACGAACAACGACAGGGGGGCTACACCTTC
CSANEQRQGGYTF
>TRBJ1-1|.|TRBV6-4|.
TGTGCCAGCAGCGCCGGGAGGGCGGCTGAAGCTTTCTTT
CASSAGRAAEAFF
>TRBJ1-2|.|TRBV7-8|.
TGTGCCAGCAGCTCTCCCCCCGATGGCTACACCTTC
CASSSPPDGYTF
>TRBJ2-5|.|TRBV7-9|.
TGTGCCAGCAGCTTAGCGTCAGAGACGGCCGGGGCCCAGTACTTC
CASSLASETAGAQYF
>TRBJ1-5|.|TRBV29-1|.
TGCAGCGTTGGGGAAAATCAGCCCCAGCATTTT
CSVGENQPQHF
>TRBJ1-2|.|TRBV2|.
TGTGCCAGCAGTGATGGCGCGATGAGGGGCTACACCTTC
CASSDGAMRGYTF
>TRBJ1-2|TRBD1|TRBV6-1|.
TGTGCCAGCAGTCGCCGGGACAGGGGTTATGGCTACACCTTC
CASSRRDRGYGYTF
>TRBJ1-2|.|TRBV5-5|.
TGTGCCAGCAGCTTGGCTACAGGGTCAGGCTATGGCTACACCTTC
CASSLATGSGYGYTF